Sequencing of this TCR beta chain was carried out in a study of immune evolution from preneoplasia to lung adenocarcinoma (dated by TCRdb to about 2021). Study-wide context: Immune contexture across lung adenocarcinoma precursors and invasive adenocarcinoma was profiled using immune gene expression, TCR sequencing and multiplex immunofluorescence. POLYSOLVER was used to infer Class I HLA alleles from exome data, and LOHHLA was used to detect allele-specific HLA loss. Resected precursor lesions (AAH, AIS, MIA) and invasive adenocarcinomas were each compared against paired morphologically normal lung tissue. It was reported in the study that 105 samples were used for TCR sequencing. The immune data were integrated with whole exome sequencing and methylation data from the same cohort of nodules. TCR sequencing data were obtained from under 55 patients. Sample size was determined by specimen availability and not by a prior power calculation. The overall cohort comprised approximately 53 patients with pulmonary nodules who underwent surgical resection.

The CDR3 spans 14 residues, from the cysteine through the phenylalanine. Left in the record is the CDR3 DNA by itself, 42 bases read in frame from the first base. Taken from the germline V gene, the CDR1 and CDR2 loops are SGHRS and YFSETQ. Trimming removed 0 bases from V and 4 bases from J, leaving 10 bases between the germline ends. The paper as a whole reports these results and caveats: The highest top T cell clone frequencies were observed in normal lung, and a progressive decrease in top T cell clone frequencies appeared to occur from AAH through AIS, MIA and invasive adenocarcinoma. The highest clonality was observed in normal lung, whereas higher T cell density and diversity but lower clonality appeared to be present in later-stage lesions. All patients were from Japan and China, so applicability to Western populations was uncertain. The findings rested on association rather than direct causation, and larger cohorts with long-term follow-up and longitudinal biopsies were considered necessary.

The table lists this clone with a count of one. No cognate antigen has been identified for it. Per-base qualities were not stored, and no clone one base away is much larger. TCR beta CDR3 regions were sequenced from DNA using the immunoSEQ hsTCRbeta Kit. Per the source publication's procedure: TCR sequencing data were analysed with the ImmunoSEQ Analyzer. T cell clonality was defined as 1 minus Pielou's evenness, as computed on productive rearrangements. T cell diversity was measured with the inverse Simpson index on productive templates. T cell density was expressed as TCR beta template counts normalized to usable DNA, with usable DNA estimated by amplifying and sequencing housekeeping genes. TCR metrics were compared across histologic stages using two-sided Kruskal-Wallis tests. Entries here come from immuneACCESS through TCRdb and include only in-frame sequences with V and J called. Some clones fail to appear in such tables; in the studies checked, an unresolved V gene covers under half of the shortfall, and the cause of the remainder is unknown. V, J and clone size derive from that table, while D and trimming were established from the DNA sequence. The sample table holds thousands of clones, of which 65% to 85% were seen once. Together, the top ten hold roughly 8.7% of the sample.

The patients had resection in Japan or China between about 2014 and 2018. The histologic diagnosis of each case was independently confirmed on H&E slides by two lung cancer pathologists. DNA was isolated from FFPE tissue using the AllPrep DNA/RNA FFPE Kit. Input material: FFPE adjacent normal lung tissue. This chain is built from TRBV5-1 and TRBJ1-2; the D gene lacks a confident call. The TCR sequence derives from a person aged 65 to 85 with lung adenocarcinoma. The CDR3 amino acid sequence is: CASSLAGGGYGYTF. In nucleotides, the sequence is TGCGCCAGCAGCTTGGCCGGCGGAGGCTATGGCTACACCTTC.